The 24 T cell receptor beta chains in this list originate from one sample, sequenced in a study of T cells after yellow fever vaccination. Via MiXCR, TCRdb re-called the 5' RACE reads, giving one row per CDR3 protein. The repertoire holds approximately 85,000 distinct CDR3 sequences, with about an eighth as singletons. This material consisted of CD8+ T cells not binding an NS4B(214-222) dextramer, sorted from PBMCs, taken approximately 22 days after the first yellow fever vaccination. These receptors were collected from a man between 18 and 29 years old who received the YFV17D yellow fever vaccine.

The V gene is TRBV3-1, the J gene TRBJ2-3, with D unclear. V gave up 1 base and J gave up 1 base, with 9 bases separating them. The germline gives CDR1 LGHDT, CDR2 YNNKEL (reference sequence). The CDR3 is 15 amino acids. In nucleotides, the CDR3 is TGTGCCAGCAGCCAAGTAACTGGGGGCACAGATACGCAGTATTTT. Protein: CASSQVTGGTDTQYF.

J is TRBJ2-7 and V is TRBV7-8; maybe TRBD1 (5 bases). The CDR3 length is 15 residues. V was pared by 2 bases and J by 3 bases, with 14 bases between. Looked up from germline, CDR1 is SGHVS and CDR2 is FQNEAQ. The CDR3 bases are TGTGCCAGCAGCTTATCTTCAGGGTCCGGCTACGAGCAGTACGTC. Protein: CASSLSSGSGYEQYV.

This clonotype was recorded many times. The chain combines TRBV12-3 or TRBV12-4 with TRBJ1-3; no clear D gene. V shed 3 bases and J shed 5 bases, with 14 bases lying between them. This CDR3 spans 15 amino acids. Written as DNA, the CDR3 is TGTGCCAGCAGTTTTGTGAGGGTAGGGAGAAACACCATATATTTT. Translated: CASSFVRVGRNTIYF.

The chain carries TRBV13 and TRBJ2-2; D call uncertain. The V end lost 5 bases, the J end lost 1 base, and 11 bases lay between the germline ends. The CDR3 length is 15 residues. Germline loops: CDR1 PRHDT, CDR2 FYEKMQ (reference sequence). This CDR3 is CASSKGSGNTGELFF. CDR3 bases: TGTGCCAGCAGCAAAGGGTCAGGGAACACCGGGGAGCTGTTTTTT.

This clonotype was observed a few times. CDR3 bases: TGTGCCAGCAGCCGCTACAATGAGCAGTTCTTC. Translating gives CASSRYNEQFF. The chain carries TRBV6-5 and TRBJ2-1; D gene unclear. V was clipped by 6 bases and J by 3 bases, with 3 bases between them. This CDR3 spans 11 amino acids. Germline V lookup: CDR1 MNHEY, CDR2 SVGAGI.

The V gene is TRBV13, the J gene TRBJ2-2; no clear D. CDR3 length equals 15 residues. The V gene lost 1 base and the J gene lost 3 bases, with 9 bases spanning the gap. Germline-derived CDR1 and CDR2 are PRHDT and FYEKMQ (reference sequence). The CDR3 reads CASSLEQSYTGELFF. CDR3 DNA sequence: TGTGCCAGCAGCTTAGAACAGAGCTACACCGGGGAGCTGTTTTTT.

The chain recombines TRBV20-1 with TRBJ1-5; TRBD1 matches 10 bases. Germline V gives CDR1 DFQATT, CDR2 SNEGSKA (reference sequence). J was trimmed by 6 bases and V by 5 bases; bases with no gene match: 7. This CDR3 region has 14 residues. CDR3 DNA: TGCAGTGCTTCGACAGGGGGCGAGAGTCAGCCCCAGCATTTT. This codes for CSASTGGESQPQHF.

In this sample, this clonotype turned up a few times. The chain carries TRBV29-1 and TRBJ1-1, with D unresolved. CDR3 length: 13 amino acids. Germline V gene sequence: CDR1 SQVTM, CDR2 ANQGSEA. Trimming took off 5 bases at V and 3 bases at J, with 13 bases between the two ends. CDR3 region: CSVQSGGDTEAFF. CDR3 sequence (DNA): TGCAGCGTTCAGTCGGGAGGTGACACTGAAGCTTTCTTT.

This clonotype occurred a few times. V usage is TRBV29-1 and J usage is TRBJ2-5; D gene uncertain. This CDR3 is built from 16 residues. Looked up from germline, CDR1 is SQVTM and CDR2 is ANQGSEA. V was shortened by 1 base and J by 3 bases, with 18 bases between the two germline ends. The CDR3 loop is CSVEAPVLYPEETQYF. As DNA, the CDR3 is TGCAGCGTTGAAGCTCCCGTTCTCTACCCCGAAGAGACCCAGTACTTC.

This clonotype showed up just a few times. The gene calls are TRBV7-2 and TRBJ2-1, with 9 nucleotides matching TRBD2. Germline V lookup: CDR1 SGHTA, CDR2 FQGNSA. Trimming took 4 bases from V and 0 from J; bases not matched to a gene: 4. This CDR3 is 16 amino acids long. The CDR3 sequence is CASSSLAGSSYNEQFF. CDR3 bases: TGTGCCAGCAGCTCGCTAGCGGGGAGCTCCTACAATGAGCAGTTCTTC.

V gene TRBV5-4 combines with J gene TRBJ2-5; 7 positions match TRBD2. The CDR3 has 15 amino acids. J was trimmed by 5 bases and V by 0 bases; bases with no gene match: 7. Germline values: CDR1 SGHNT, CDR2 YYREEE (reference sequence). The CDR3 loop is CASSLEAGPAETQYF. The CDR3 nucleotides are TGTGCCAGCAGCTTGGAAGCGGGGCCTGCGGAGACCCAGTACTTC.

This clonotype was picked up a small number of times. The rearrangement links TRBV20-1 to TRBJ1-1; D call uncertain. Germline CDR1 and CDR2: DFQATT and SNEGSKA (reference sequence). The V end was cut by 3 bases, the J end by 1 base, with 9 bases between. The CDR3 runs to 13 residues. CDR3 region: CSASFRENTEAFF. Here the CDR3 DNA reads TGCAGTGCTAGTTTCCGGGAGAACACTGAAGCTTTCTTT.

The rearrangement uses TRBV14 and TRBJ2-3; D is possibly TRBD1 (6 bases). The length of the CDR3 is 17 residues. Germline loops: CDR1 SGHDN, CDR2 FVKESK. The V end lost 0 bases, the J end lost 2 bases, and 15 bases lay between the germline ends. The CDR3 here is CASSQDRTDRYTDTQYF. In nucleotides, the CDR3 is TGTGCCAGCAGCCAAGATCGAACGGACAGATACACAGATACGCAGTATTTT.

This clonotype was counted only a few times. The chain is built from TRBV28 and TRBJ2-4, with 8 bases identical to TRBD1. The CDR3 contains 13 residues. CDR1 MDHEN and CDR2 SYDVKM come from the germline V gene. Losses at the gene ends were 2 bases for V and 13 bases for J; bases not matched to a gene: 7. CDR3 sequence: CASSLVPRGLQYF. CDR3 nucleotide sequence: TGTGCCAGCAGTTTAGTGCCCAGGGGGCTACAGTACTTC.

This clonotype was detected a few times. This chain links TRBV27 with TRBJ2-1; a weak D match, TRBD2 (5 bases). V was pared by 2 bases and J by 6 bases, with 11 bases between. The CDR3 runs to 14 residues. Germline V gene data show CDR1 as MNHEY and CDR2 as SMNVEV (reference sequence). In DNA form, the CDR3 reads TGTGCCAGCAGTTTAAGATCAGGAGGCAATGAGCAGTTCTTC. It translates to CASSLRSGGNEQFF.

V and J are TRBV4-2 and TRBJ1-2; 7 bases are a match to TRBD1. This CDR3 region has 17 residues. Germline CDR1 and CDR2: LGHNA and YNFKEQ. Trimming at V came to 0 bases and at J to 8 bases, leaving 15 bases not matched to a gene. DNA for the CDR3: TGTGCCAGCAGCCAAGAAATCGGGACAGCCAAGAGGGTGGGCTACACCTTC. As protein: CASSQEIGTAKRVGYTF.

This chain uses TRBV9 with TRBJ2-3, with D possibly matching TRBD1 (6 bases). Trimming left V 1 base short and J 2 bases short, with 11 bases between. The CDR3 contains 15 residues. Germline V gene data show CDR1 as SGDLS and CDR2 as YYNGEE. The CDR3 nucleotides read TGTGCCAGCAGCGTAAAACAGGGAATCACAGATACGCAGTATTTT. Translation gives CASSVKQGITDTQYF.

This clonotype was seen only a few times. The chain has TRBV13 and TRBJ1-2; 9 positions match TRBD1. Germline-derived CDR1 and CDR2 are PRHDT and FYEKMQ (reference sequence). V was pared by 5 bases and J by 5 bases, with 9 bases of the junction left unmatched. The length of the CDR3 is 15 residues. The CDR3 is CASSGWTGVGYGYTF. CDR3 in DNA: TGTGCCAGCAGCGGATGGACAGGGGTTGGGTATGGCTACACCTTC.

The rearrangement uses TRBV7-9 and TRBJ2-1, with D maybe TRBD2 (5 bases). Germline CDR1 SEHNR, CDR2 FQNEAQ (reference sequence). V was clipped by 5 bases and J by 4 bases, with 9 bases between them. CDR3 length: 13 residues. The CDR3 reads CASSIGLYNEQFF. Here the CDR3 DNA reads TGTGCCAGCAGCATCGGACTGTACAATGAGCAGTTCTTC.

This clonotype was seen a few times. This sequence joins TRBV15 and TRBJ2-1, with 8 bases identical to TRBD1. The V and J ends lost 5 bases and 8 bases, in that order; junction bases with no gene match: 5. CDR1 is LNHNV, CDR2 YYDKDF, per germline (reference sequence). This CDR3 contains 13 residues. CDR3 in amino acids: CATSRTGSDEQFF. CDR3 DNA: TGTGCCACCAGCCGGACAGGGTCCGATGAGCAGTTCTTC.

The table lists this clonotype with a few counts. The rearrangement links TRBV6-1 to TRBJ2-7, with a weak D call TRBD2 (6 bases). Germline V gene data show CDR1 as MNHNS and CDR2 as SASEGT. The CDR3 spans 16 residues. V was pared by 5 bases and J by 0 bases, with 17 bases between. CDR3 DNA sequence: TGTGCCAGCAGTCCCCTCCAGGGACTTGCCTCCTACGAGCAGTACTTC. Translation gives CASSPLQGLASYEQYF.

V is TRBV4-1 and J is TRBJ2-7, with D maybe TRBD1 (6 bases). Germline V gene lookup returns CDR1 MGHRA and CDR2 YSYEKL. V lost 0 bases, J lost 3 bases, and 15 bases lay in between. The CDR3 consists of 16 residues. The CDR3 DNA follows: TGCGCCAGCAGCCAAGATAGAACAGGGTCCGTCTACGAGCAGTACTTC. It is translated as CASSQDRTGSVYEQYF.

This clonotype was observed a handful of times. This rearrangement joins TRBV7-7 to TRBJ1-1; no clear D. This CDR3 contains 13 residues. Trimming shortened V by 5 bases and J by 3 bases, and 10 bases separated the two germline ends. The germline gives CDR1 SSHAT, CDR2 FNYEAQ (reference sequence). The CDR3 DNA is TGTGCCAGCAGCCCCCTTGGGTACACTGAAGCTTTCTTT. This gives the protein CASSPLGYTEAFF.

This clonotype was recorded a few times. This chain links TRBV6-1 with TRBJ2-7, with TRBD2 as a possible D gene (5 bases). The germline V gene has CDR1 MNHNS and CDR2 SASEGT. V lost 10 bases, J lost 4 bases, and 11 bases lay in between. The CDR3 consists of 11 residues. CDR3 region: CATGVLYEQYV. The CDR3 DNA reads TGTGCCACCGGGGTGCTGTACGAGCAGTACGTC.